These 18 T cell receptor beta chains originate from one sample sequenced in a study of beta chain features in type 1 diabetes (dated by TCRdb to 2016 to 2019). The library came from the immunoSEQ multiplex PCR assay. The High Capacity cDNA Reverse Transcription Kit was used to reverse transcribe all of the isolated RNA, meaning that expressed TCRB transcripts were what got sequenced. TCRdb provides this immuneACCESS table in a form limited to in-frame rearrangements. Some clones are lacking; in checked studies, under half of them reflect an unresolved V gene, and why the rest are absent is not known. The sample yields some 200,000 clones; around 15% were counted once. 0.065% to 0.1% of the sample lies in the top ten. No cognate antigen is known for these TCRs. Beyond this particular receptor, the publication reports: Type 1 diabetes patients showed a moderate but significant shortening of TCRB CDR3 length in all four CD4+ subsets.

The material sequenced was naive CD4+ T cells from blood. The cell subset or site label corresponds to: true naive CD4+ T cells. Receptors originate from a young man with type 1 diabetes.

The chain carries TRBV5-4 and TRBJ1-5; D uncertain. The CDR3 spans 13 residues. Trimming removed 0 bases at V and 0 bases at J, with 1 base between. Per the germline V gene, CDR1 is SGHNT and CDR2 is YYREEE (reference sequence). The DNA for the CDR3 is TGTGCCAGCAGCTTGGATAGCAATCAGCCCCAGCATTTT. As protein: CASSLDSNQPQHF.

The J gene is TRBJ2-3, the V gene TRBV30; 15 bases match TRBD2. V shed 6 bases and J 6 bases; nucleotides not matched to a gene: 4. This CDR3 comprises 14 residues. CDR1 and CDR2 (germline): GTSNPN, SVGIG (reference sequence). The CDR3 is CACGLAGGSDTQYF. As DNA, the CDR3 is TGTGCCTGTGGACTAGCGGGAGGGTCCGATACGCAGTATTTT.

The chain combines TRBV5-4 with TRBJ2-1; D perhaps matches TRBD1 (5 bases). V lost 3 bases to trimming and J lost 8 bases, with 27 bases between them. The CDR3 consists of 18 residues. Germline V gene sequence: CDR1 SGHNT, CDR2 YYREEE (reference sequence). CDR3 loop: CASSSLQVTAEGSHEQFF. CDR3 nucleotide sequence: TGTGCCAGCAGCTCATTACAAGTGACAGCCGAAGGCTCCCATGAGCAGTTCTTC.

This clone occurred a few times. The V gene is TRBV29-1, the J gene TRBJ2-1, with a tentative D call TRBD1 (5 bases). CDR1 and CDR2 from the germline V gene are SQVTM and ANQGSEA. Trimming removed 7 bases at V and 1 base at J, with 11 bases between. This CDR3 region has 13 residues. The CDR3 spells CSAATDSYNEQFF. CDR3 nucleotides: TGCAGCGCCGCGACAGATTCCTACAATGAGCAGTTCTTC.

A few counts support this clone. V gene TRBV29-1 combines with J gene TRBJ2-7; D is unresolved. Trimming removed 3 bases from V and 7 bases from J, with 16 bases in between. This CDR3 contains 13 residues. In germline, CDR1 is SQVTM, CDR2 ANQGSEA. CDR3 DNA: TGCAGCGTTGATGATAGAGCCCTGGTTGAGCAGTACTTC. Residues: CSVDDRALVEQYF.

V and J are TRBV4-1 and TRBJ2-2, with D unclear. This CDR3 has 16 amino acids. Germline-derived CDR1 and CDR2 are MGHRA and YSYEKL. The V end was cut by 0 bases, the J end by 2 bases, with 10 bases between. The CDR3 DNA follows: TGCGCCAGCAGCCAAGATAGGGTAGCCAACACCGGGGAGCTGTTTTTT. Protein: CASSQDRVANTGELFF.

A single count supports this clone. The CDR3 sequence is CASSSGLAVTDTQYF. CDR3 coding DNA: TGTGCCAGCAGCTCGGGACTAGCGGTGACAGATACGCAGTATTTT. The rearrangement links TRBV7-2 to TRBJ2-3; 11 bases map to TRBD2. With 4 bases clipped from V and 3 bases from J, the junction kept 3 bases outside the gene matches. Germline loops: CDR1 SGHTA, CDR2 FQGNSA. The CDR3 spans 15 residues.

This clone was seen more than once but under ten times. The V and J genes are TRBV4-2 and TRBJ2-3; 9 nucleotides align to TRBD1. Germline assignment: CDR1 LGHNA and CDR2 YNFKEQ. J lost 6 bases, V lost 4 bases, and 8 bases had no gene match. The CDR3 covers 15 residues. The CDR3 nucleotides read TGTGCCAGCAGCCCGGGACAGGGAAGAGTGGATACGCAGTATTTT. This encodes CASSPGQGRVDTQYF.

CDR3 sequence reads: CSVEGLGGRVPSYEQYF. The CDR3 bases are TGCAGCGTTGAAGGTCTGGGCGGCAGGGTCCCCTCCTACGAGCAGTACTTC. The gene calls are TRBV29-1 and TRBJ2-7, with D perhaps TRBD1 (5 bases). Germline CDR1 SQVTM, CDR2 ANQGSEA. With 1 base removed from V and 0 bases from J, the gap between germline ends came to 19 bases. There are 17 residues in the CDR3.

This clone has a handful of counts. The rearrangement links TRBV29-1 to TRBJ1-4; 9 bases agree with TRBD1. J gave up 8 bases and V 7 bases, and 8 bases lay outside the gene matches. The CDR3 has 13 residues. Germline V gene data show CDR1 as SQVTM and CDR2 as ANQGSEA. CDR3 coding DNA: TGCAGCGCCCTGGACAGGGGTGCGGAAAAACTGTTTTTT. Its translation: CSALDRGAEKLFF.

The chain links TRBV14 to TRBJ2-1; 8 positions match TRBD1. The ends lost 4 bases at V and 6 bases at J; junction bases unmatched: 8. The CDR3 spans 15 residues. The V gene's germline CDR1 is SGHDN and CDR2 FVKESK. CDR3 region: CASSPGRTGSNEQFF. In DNA form, the CDR3 reads TGTGCCAGCAGCCCAGGACGGACAGGGTCCAATGAGCAGTTCTTC.

This chain connects TRBV28 to TRBJ2-7; possibly TRBD1 for D (6 bases). Trimming left V 6 bases short and J 3 bases short, with 15 bases between. This CDR3 is built from 14 residues. Germline V gene data show CDR1 as MDHEN and CDR2 as SYDVKM. The CDR3 DNA follows: TGTGCCAGCAGCGAGGCACAGGGCAACTACGAGCAGTACTTC. Protein sequence: CASSEAQGNYEQYF.

In its sample, this clone was seen a few times. The gene calls are TRBV29-1 and TRBJ2-1, with D perhaps assigned TRBD1 or TRBD2 (5 bases each). Germline CDR1 SQVTM, CDR2 ANQGSEA. Trimming removed 1 base from V and 8 bases from J, with 21 bases in between. CDR3 size: 16 residues. CDR3 DNA sequence: TGCAGCGTTGAAGTTGCCCCAGGGAAAGAAGCGGATGAGCAGTTCTTC. This sequence encodes CSVEVAPGKEADEQFF.

V gene TRBV5-4 combines with J gene TRBJ1-1, with 7 bases that match TRBD1. V lost 5 bases, J lost 1 base, and 5 bases stayed unmatched. CDR1 and CDR2 from the germline V gene are SGHNT and YYREEE (reference sequence). The CDR3 is 14 amino acids. The CDR3 DNA reads as TGTGCCAGCAGGCCGGGACAGCCGAACACTGAAGCTTTCTTT. It translates to CASRPGQPNTEAFF.

This clone has more than one count but fewer than ten. The CDR3 DNA reads as TGCGCCAGCAGCCAAGGACTAGCGGGGGCGGGTACGCAGTATTTT. Amino acid sequence: CASSQGLAGAGTQYF. V is TRBV4-1 and J is TRBJ2-3, with TRBD2 identical over 12 bases. The V gene's germline CDR1 is MGHRA and CDR2 YSYEKL. The CDR3 is 15 residues long. Unmatched junction bases numbered 4, after V lost 1 base and J lost 8 bases.

This clone was observed a few times. V is TRBV4-1 and J is TRBJ2-2, with D unresolved. The CDR3 has 18 residues. V lost 2 bases and J 1 base, leaving 17 bases between the germline ends. Germline V gene data show CDR1 as MGHRA and CDR2 as YSYEKL. The CDR3 nucleotides are TGCGCCAGCAGCCAACTGTTCCGGAGAGCTGGGAACACCGGGGAGCTGTTTTTT. It translates to CASSQLFRRAGNTGELFF.

This clone was seen only a few times. The rearrangement links TRBV2 to TRBJ1-2, with unresolved D. This CDR3 region has 12 residues. V was trimmed by 9 bases and J by 1 base, leaving 9 bases between them. CDR1 is SNHLY, CDR2 FYNNEI, per germline. In DNA, the CDR3 is TGTGCCAGTCCGCGGAGTAACTATGGCTACACCTTC. Residues: CASPRSNYGYTF.

This chain links TRBV28 with TRBJ2-7, with D uncertain. The CDR3 spans 14 residues. Germline V gene data show CDR1 as MDHEN and CDR2 as SYDVKM. Trimming pared 7 bases from V and 2 bases from J, leaving 15 bases between. CDR3 protein: CASTLGSVPYEQYF. The CDR3 nucleotides read TGTGCCAGCACTCTAGGATCAGTCCCCTACGAGCAGTACTTC.